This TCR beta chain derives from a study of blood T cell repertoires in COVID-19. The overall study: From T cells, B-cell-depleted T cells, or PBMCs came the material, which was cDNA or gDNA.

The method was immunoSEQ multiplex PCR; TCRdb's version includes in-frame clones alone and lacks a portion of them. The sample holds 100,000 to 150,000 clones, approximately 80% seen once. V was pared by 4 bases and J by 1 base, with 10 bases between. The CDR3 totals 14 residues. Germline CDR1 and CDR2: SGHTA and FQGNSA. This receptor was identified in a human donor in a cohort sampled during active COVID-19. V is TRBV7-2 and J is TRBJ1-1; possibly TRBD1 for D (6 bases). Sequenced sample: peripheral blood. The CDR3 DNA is TGTGCCAGCAGCTCCGACAGGTGGAACACTGAAGCTTTCTTT. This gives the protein CASSSDRWNTEAFF. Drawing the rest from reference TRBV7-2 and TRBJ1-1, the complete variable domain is GAGVSQSPSNKVTEKGKDVELRCDPISGHTALYWYRQSLGQGLEFLIYFQGNSAPDKSGLPSDRFSAERTGGSVSTLTIQRTQQEDSAVYLCASSSDRWNTEAFFGQGTRLTVV.